The 15 T cell receptor beta chains reported below all come from one sample, sequenced in a study of tumor and adjacent non-tumor tissue in lung cancer. A modified ARM-PCR protocol with three rounds of nested PCR amplified TCRbeta. In TCRdb, the multiplex PCR reads were re-called with MiXCR into one record per CDR3 protein. The sample includes some 100,000 distinct CDR3 sequences, around three fifths of them seen just once. The template was RNA from unsorted bulk tissue. This non-tumor lung sample came from over 3 cm beyond the tumor edge. The sequenced material came from distant non-tumor lung tissue. The receptors come from a man aged 30 to 39 with non-small cell lung cancer.

In regard to this clonotype: At one of its ends the junction is not consistent with the germline gene, which may arise from a read error. V is TRBV12-3 or TRBV12-4 and J is TRBJ2-2, with TRBD2 as a possible D gene (5 bases). This CDR3 is built from 15 residues. CDR3 in amino acids: CTSSPPRARTGELFF. The CDR3 DNA reads as TGTACCAGCAGCCCTCCGAGGGCAAGGACCGGGGAGCTGTTTTTT.

A note on this clonotype: The junction shows a germline mismatch at one end, possibly a read error. This sequence joins TRBV4-2 and TRBJ2-1; 12 nucleotides agree with TRBD2. Germline V gene lookup returns CDR1 LGHNA and CDR2 YNFKEQ. This CDR3 is 18 amino acids long. CDR3 in amino acids: CASSQDCRLAGGHNEQFF. The CDR3, as DNA: TGTGCCAGCAGCCAAGATTGTAGGCTAGCGGGGGGGCACAATGAACAGTTCTTC.

With respect to this clonotype: One end of the junction is discordant with germline, which a read error may explain. The chain couples TRBV12-3 or TRBV12-4 to TRBJ2-3; 8 nucleotides match TRBD1. There are 16 residues in the CDR3. Written as DNA, the CDR3 is TGTGCCAGCAGGGAGACAGGGGCCAGGGACGCAGATATGCAGTTTTTT. Its protein is CASRETGARDADMQFF.

Of note for this clonotype: One end of the junction varies from germline; a read error may be responsible. The CDR3 reads CASSHGTSAYDERFF. CDR3 sequence (DNA): TGTGCCAGCAGCCATGGGACTAGCGCCTACGATGAGCGGTTCTTC. The rearrangement joins TRBV5-4 to TRBJ2-1; 10 bases fit TRBD2. This CDR3 comprises 15 residues. In germline, CDR1 is SGHNT, CDR2 YYREEE (reference sequence). Drawing the rest from reference TRBV5-4 and TRBJ2-1, the complete variable domain is ETGVTQSPTHLIKTRGQQVTLRCSSQSGHNTVSWYQQALGQGPQFIFQYYREEENGRGNFPPRFSGLQFPNYSSELNVNALELDDSALYLCASSHGTSAYDERFFGPGTRLTVL.

For this clonotype: The junction shows a germline mismatch at one end, possibly a read error. This chain joins TRBV6-2 or TRBV6-3 and TRBJ1-2; D might be TRBD1 (5 bases). Germline V gene sequence: CDR1 MNHEY, CDR2 SVGEGT. This CDR3 contains 14 residues. CDR3: CPSNYGGVNYGYTF. Here the CDR3 DNA reads TGTCCCAGCAATTACGGAGGGGTCAACTATGGCTACACCTTC.

This clonotype was seen a few times. A much larger clone lies one base from this, so it may be a read error. Because the CDR3 is missing its conserved closing phenylalanine or tryptophan, this is likely a read error. The J gene is TRBJ1-2, the V gene TRBV29-1; D gene ambiguous. The CDR3 spans 13 residues. Germline CDR1 SQVTM, CDR2 ANQGSEA. Deletions cut 2 bases from V and 4 bases from J, with 11 bases between. CDR3 region: CSVETISPYGYTL. CDR3 in DNA: TGCAGCGTTGAAACCATTTCTCCCTATGGCTACACCTTA.

The chain couples TRBV6-1 to TRBJ2-1; 12 bases map to TRBD1. J gave up 7 bases and V 8 bases, and 9 bases lay outside the gene matches. CDR1 is MNHNS, CDR2 SASEGT, per germline. The CDR3 extends over 15 amino acids. CDR3: CASPTGTGGLNEQFF. The CDR3 DNA follows: TGTGCCAGCCCCACCGGGACAGGGGGCCTAAATGAGCAGTTCTTC.

Points on this clonotype: The junction differs from germline at one of its ends, possibly a read error. This chain uses TRBV29-1 with TRBJ2-2, with 8 bases aligning to TRBD2. This CDR3 is built from 16 residues. Germline V gene data show CDR1 as SQVTM and CDR2 as ANQGSEA. The CDR3: CIVGQAGVVLTGELFF. The DNA for the CDR3 is TGCATCGTTGGTCAAGCGGGAGTTGTTCTGACCGGGGAGCTTTTTTTT.

The V and J genes are TRBV11-2 and TRBJ2-5, with 14 bases identical to TRBD2. The junction had 6 bases not matched to a gene; V was cut back by 4 bases and J by 2 bases. Germline CDR1 is SGHAT and CDR2 is FQNNGV. CDR3 size: 17 residues. In DNA form, the CDR3 reads TGTGCCAGCAGCTCGGGACTAGCGGGAGATATTCAAGAGACCCAGTACTTC. Translated: CASSSGLAGDIQETQYF.

As to this clonotype: At one end, the junction sequence differs from germline, possibly due to a read error. The chain carries TRBV4-3 and TRBJ1-6; maybe TRBD1 (5 bases). The germline CDR1 and CDR2 sequences are LGHNA and YSLEER. The CDR3 is 17 amino acids. CDR3 in amino acids: CASSQHFDSSHNSPLHF. CDR3 sequence (DNA): TGCGCCAGCAGCCAGCACTTTGACAGCTCCCATAATTCACCCCTCCACTTT.

Turning to this clonotype: Compared with germline, one end of the junction differs, possibly owing to a read error. The chain has TRBV4-1 and TRBJ2-2; 13 bases align to TRBD2. Looked up from germline, CDR1 is MGHRA and CDR2 is YSYEKL. The CDR3 extends over 16 amino acids. CDR3 sequence reads: CAISQLTSGRSGELFF. The CDR3 coding sequence is TGCGCCATCAGCCAATTGACTAGCGGGAGGTCCGGGGAGCTGTTTTTT.

In regard to this clonotype: The CDR3 carries no conserved terminal phenylalanine or tryptophan, so it likely arises from a read error. The V call is TRBV12-3 or TRBV12-4, the J call TRBJ2-1; D is undetermined. V gave up 6 bases and J gave up 5 bases, with 14 bases separating them. The CDR3 loop spans 14 amino acids. The CDR3 spells CASSPLETDNEQFI. The CDR3 DNA reads as TGTGCCAGCAGCCCATTGGAGACTGACAATGAGCAGTTCATT.

Details on this clonotype: The germline gene is not matched at one end of the junction; a read error may be the cause. The CDR3 DNA reads TGTGTCAGCAGCTTGGGACGGATGAACGCTGAAGCTTTCTTT. Translation: CVSSLGRMNAEAFF. The chain is built from TRBV6-5 and TRBJ1-1; the D gene is possibly TRBD1 (5 bases). This CDR3 is 14 amino acids long. CDR1 is MNHEY, CDR2 SVGAGI, per germline.

The chain carries TRBV11-2 and TRBJ2-5; the D is unclear. V lost 3 bases and J 11 bases, leaving 16 bases between the germline ends. CDR3 length: 13 amino acids. Germline CDR1 and CDR2: SGHAT and FQNNGV. CDR3 DNA: TGTGCCAGCAGCTTCGACGTGACGATGGTACAGTACTTC. Its protein product is CASSFDVTMVQYF.

At least ten counts were recorded for this clonotype. The chain employs TRBV10-1 and TRBJ2-5; no definite D call. Germline CDR1 reads WNHNN; CDR2 reads SYGVQD (reference sequence). This CDR3 spans 14 amino acids. V was cut by 2 bases and J by 5 bases, with 12 bases left in between. The CDR3, as DNA: TGCGCCAGCAGTGAGGGCCCGGTCGAGGAGACCCAGTACTTC. Translating it yields CASSEGPVEETQYF.